This T cell receptor (beta chain) stems from a study of post-analysis software for immune sequencing data. As regards this clonotype: As yet, its antigen is unknown.

General study results and limits: Included in a set of several TRBV segments more frequent in patients than controls were TRBV5-6, TRBV5-1 and TRBV20-1. Under the F measure, samples that were prepared in one batch clustered strongly together.

Germline V gene sequence: CDR1 DFQATT, CDR2 SNEGSKA (reference sequence). J gave up 2 bases and V 5 bases, and 2 bases lay outside the gene matches. This CDR3 has 14 amino acids. Tagging with unique molecular identifiers was a feature of the TCR beta cDNA libraries. TCRdb reprocessed the PCR reads via MiXCR and lists one record per CDR3 protein. This sample has approximately 690,000 distinct CDR3 sequences, with approximately 59% found just once. Sequenced material: blood. The chain is built from TRBV20-1 and TRBJ2-3; 12 positions agree with TRBD2. The sequence was obtained from a girl aged 2 to 9 with multiple sclerosis. CDR3 sequence (DNA): TGCAGTGCTCGACTAGCGGGGGACACAGATACGCAGTATTTT. It translates to CSARLAGDTDTQYF.